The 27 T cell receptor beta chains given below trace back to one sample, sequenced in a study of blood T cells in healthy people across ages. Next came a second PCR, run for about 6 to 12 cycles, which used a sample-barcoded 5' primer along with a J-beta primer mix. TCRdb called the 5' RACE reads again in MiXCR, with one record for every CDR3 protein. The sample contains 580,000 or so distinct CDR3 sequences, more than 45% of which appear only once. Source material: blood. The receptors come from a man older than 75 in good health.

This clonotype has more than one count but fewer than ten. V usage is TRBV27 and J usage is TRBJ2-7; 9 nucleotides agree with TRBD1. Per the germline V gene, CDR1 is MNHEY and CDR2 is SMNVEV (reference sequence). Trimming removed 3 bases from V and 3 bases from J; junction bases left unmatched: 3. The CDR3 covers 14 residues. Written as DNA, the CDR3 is TGTGCCAGCAGTTTCTGGGACAGGGTCTACGAGCAGTACTTC. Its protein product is CASSFWDRVYEQYF.

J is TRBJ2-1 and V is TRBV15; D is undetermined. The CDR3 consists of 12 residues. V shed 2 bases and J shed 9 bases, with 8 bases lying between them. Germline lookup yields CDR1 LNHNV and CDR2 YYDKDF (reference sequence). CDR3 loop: CATSRKDTEQFF. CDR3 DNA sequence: TGTGCCACCAGCAGAAAAGACACTGAGCAGTTCTTC.

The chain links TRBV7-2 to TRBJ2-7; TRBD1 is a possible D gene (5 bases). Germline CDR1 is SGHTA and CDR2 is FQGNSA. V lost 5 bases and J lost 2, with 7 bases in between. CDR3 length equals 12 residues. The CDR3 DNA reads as TGTGCCAGCAGCGACAGTCCCTACGAGCAGTACTTC. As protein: CASSDSPYEQYF.

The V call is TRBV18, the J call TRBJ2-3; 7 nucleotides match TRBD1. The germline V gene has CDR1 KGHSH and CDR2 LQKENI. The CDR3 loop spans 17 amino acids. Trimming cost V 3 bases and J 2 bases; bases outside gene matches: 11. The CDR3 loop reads CASSPEQGRYSTDTQYF. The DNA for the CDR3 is TGTGCCAGCTCACCTGAACAGGGGCGTTATTCCACAGATACGCAGTATTTT.

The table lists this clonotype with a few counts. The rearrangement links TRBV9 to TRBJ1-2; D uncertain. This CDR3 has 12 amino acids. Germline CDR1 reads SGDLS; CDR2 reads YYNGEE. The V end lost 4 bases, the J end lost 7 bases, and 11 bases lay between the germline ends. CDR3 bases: TGTGCCAGCAGCCCCCCAGCGGGTGGCTACACCTTC. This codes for CASSPPAGGYTF.

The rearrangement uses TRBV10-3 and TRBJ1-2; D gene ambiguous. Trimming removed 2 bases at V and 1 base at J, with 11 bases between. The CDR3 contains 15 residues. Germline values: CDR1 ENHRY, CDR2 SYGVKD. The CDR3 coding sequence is TGTGCCATCAGTGAGAGGGCAGTCGTTAACTATGGCTACACCTTC. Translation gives CAISERAVVNYGYTF.

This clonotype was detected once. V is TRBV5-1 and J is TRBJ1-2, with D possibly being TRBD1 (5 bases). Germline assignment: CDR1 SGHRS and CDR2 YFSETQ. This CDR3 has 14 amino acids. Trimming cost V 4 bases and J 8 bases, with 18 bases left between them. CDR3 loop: CASSPTGVTEGYTF. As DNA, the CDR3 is TGCGCCAGCAGCCCCACAGGTGTTACAGAGGGCTACACCTTC.

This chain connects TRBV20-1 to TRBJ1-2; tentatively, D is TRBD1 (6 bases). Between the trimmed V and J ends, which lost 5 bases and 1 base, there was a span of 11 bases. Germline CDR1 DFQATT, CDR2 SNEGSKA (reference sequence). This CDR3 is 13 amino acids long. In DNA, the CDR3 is TGCAGTGCTCCGGGGGCTAATAACTATGGCTACACCTTC. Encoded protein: CSAPGANNYGYTF.

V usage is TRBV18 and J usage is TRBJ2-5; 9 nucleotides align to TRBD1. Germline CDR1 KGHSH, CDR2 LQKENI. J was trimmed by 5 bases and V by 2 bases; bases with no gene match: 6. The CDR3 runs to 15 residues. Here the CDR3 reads CASSPAGTGLETQYF. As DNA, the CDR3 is TGTGCCAGCTCACCAGCCGGGACAGGGCTGGAGACCCAGTACTTC. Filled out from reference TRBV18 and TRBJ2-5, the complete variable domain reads NAGVMQNPRHLVRRRGQEARLRCSPMKGHSHVYWYRQLPEEGLKFMVYLQKENIIDESGMPKERFSAEFPKEGPSILRIQQVVRGDSAAYFCASSPAGTGLETQYFGPGTRLLVL.

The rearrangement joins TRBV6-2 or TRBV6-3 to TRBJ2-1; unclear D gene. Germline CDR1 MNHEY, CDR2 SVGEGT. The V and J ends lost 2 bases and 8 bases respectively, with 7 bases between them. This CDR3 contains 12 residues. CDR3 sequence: CASSYPSDEQFF. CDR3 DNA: TGTGCCAGCAGTTACCCCTCAGATGAGCAGTTCTTC.

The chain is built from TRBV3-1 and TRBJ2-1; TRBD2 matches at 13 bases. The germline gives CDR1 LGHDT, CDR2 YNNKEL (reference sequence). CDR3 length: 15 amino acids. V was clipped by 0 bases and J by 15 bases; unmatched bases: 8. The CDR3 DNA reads TGTGCCAGCAGCCAAGATCCACTAGCGGGAGGGGCTGGGTTCTTC. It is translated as CASSQDPLAGGAGFF.

The CDR3 DNA reads TGTGCCAGCAGCGAAAATCCGGGACAGGGGGAGGAAGCTTTCTTT. Translating it yields CASSENPGQGEEAFF. V usage is TRBV21-1 and J usage is TRBJ1-1; the D call TRBD1 from the table was never checked on the DNA. TRBV21-1 is designated a pseudogene. The CDR3 totals 15 residues.

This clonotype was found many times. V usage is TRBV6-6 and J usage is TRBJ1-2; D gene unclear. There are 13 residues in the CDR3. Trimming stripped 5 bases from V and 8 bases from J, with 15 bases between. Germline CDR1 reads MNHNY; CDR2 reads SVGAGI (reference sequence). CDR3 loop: CASSADQRRGYTF. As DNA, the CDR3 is TGTGCCAGCAGTGCCGACCAACGACGGGGCTACACCTTC.

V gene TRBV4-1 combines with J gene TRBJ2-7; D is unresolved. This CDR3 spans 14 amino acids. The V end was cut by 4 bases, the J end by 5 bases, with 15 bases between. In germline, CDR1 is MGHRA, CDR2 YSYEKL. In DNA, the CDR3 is TGCGCCAGCAGCCGACGGGCGGCTATGGACGAGCAGTACTTC. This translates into CASSRRAAMDEQYF.

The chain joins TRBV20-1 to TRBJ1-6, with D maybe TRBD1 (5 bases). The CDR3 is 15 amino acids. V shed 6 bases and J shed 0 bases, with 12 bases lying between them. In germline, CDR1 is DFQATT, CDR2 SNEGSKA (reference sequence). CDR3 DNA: TGCAGTGCCCATTCAGGGAGCTCCTATAATTCACCCCTCCACTTT. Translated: CSAHSGSSYNSPLHF.

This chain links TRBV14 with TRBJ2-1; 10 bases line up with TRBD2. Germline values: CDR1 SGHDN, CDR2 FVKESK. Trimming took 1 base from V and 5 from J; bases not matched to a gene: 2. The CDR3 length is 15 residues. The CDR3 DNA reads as TGTGCCAGCAGCCAAGGGACTAGCGGAAACAATGAGCAGTTCTTC. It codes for CASSQGTSGNNEQFF.

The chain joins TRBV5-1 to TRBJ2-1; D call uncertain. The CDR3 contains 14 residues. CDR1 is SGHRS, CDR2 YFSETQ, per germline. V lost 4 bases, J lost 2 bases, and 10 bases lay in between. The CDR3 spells CASSDGRTYNEQFF. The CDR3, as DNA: TGCGCCAGCAGCGACGGACGAACCTACAATGAGCAGTTCTTC. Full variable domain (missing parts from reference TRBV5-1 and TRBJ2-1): KAGVTQTPRYLIKTRGQQVTLSCSPISGHRSVSWYQQTPGQGLQFLFEYFSETQRNKGNFPGRFSGRQFSNSRSEMNVSTLELGDSALYLCASSDGRTYNEQFFGPGTRLTVL.

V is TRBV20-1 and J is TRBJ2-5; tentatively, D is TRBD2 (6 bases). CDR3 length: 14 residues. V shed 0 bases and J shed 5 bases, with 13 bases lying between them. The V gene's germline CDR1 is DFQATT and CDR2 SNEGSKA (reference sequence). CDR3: CSARDSRGRETQYF. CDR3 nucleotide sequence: TGCAGTGCTAGAGACTCTAGAGGGAGGGAGACCCAGTACTTC.

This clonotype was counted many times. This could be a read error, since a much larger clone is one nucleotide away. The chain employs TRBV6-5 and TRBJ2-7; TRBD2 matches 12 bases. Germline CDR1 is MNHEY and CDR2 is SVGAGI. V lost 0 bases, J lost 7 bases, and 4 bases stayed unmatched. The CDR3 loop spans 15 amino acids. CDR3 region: CASSYSRLAGDEQYF. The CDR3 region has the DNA TGTGCCAGCAGTTACTCGCGACTAGCGGGAGATGAGCAGTACTTC.

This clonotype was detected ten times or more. The CDR3 loop reads CASSGLEKLFF. As DNA, the CDR3 is TGTGCCAGCAGTGGGCTTGAAAAACTGTTTTTT. The V gene is TRBV6-6, the J gene TRBJ1-4; D not certain. CDR3 length equals 11 residues. CDR1 MNHNY and CDR2 SVGAGI come from the germline V gene (reference sequence). With 5 bases removed from V and 7 bases from J, the gap between germline ends came to 5 bases.

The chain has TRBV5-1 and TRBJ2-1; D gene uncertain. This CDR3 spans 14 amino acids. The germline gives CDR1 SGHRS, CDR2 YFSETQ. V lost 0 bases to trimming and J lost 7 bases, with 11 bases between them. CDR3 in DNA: TGCGCCAGCAGCTTGGGTGTCTGGGCGAATGAGCAGTTCTTC. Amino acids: CASSLGVWANEQFF.

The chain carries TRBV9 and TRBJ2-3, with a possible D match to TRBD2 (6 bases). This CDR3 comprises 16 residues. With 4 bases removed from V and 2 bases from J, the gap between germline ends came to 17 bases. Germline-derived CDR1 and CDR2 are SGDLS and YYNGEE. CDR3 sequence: CASSPLSGLNTDTQYF. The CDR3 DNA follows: TGTGCCAGCAGCCCTCTGTCGGGACTGAACACAGATACGCAGTATTTT.

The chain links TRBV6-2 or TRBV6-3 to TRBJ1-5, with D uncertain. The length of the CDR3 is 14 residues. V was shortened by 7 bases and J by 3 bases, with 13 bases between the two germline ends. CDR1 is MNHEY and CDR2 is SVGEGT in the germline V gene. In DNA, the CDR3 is TGTGCCAGCATCCGGAGCGGTCTCAATCAGCCCCAGCATTTT. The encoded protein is CASIRSGLNQPQHF.

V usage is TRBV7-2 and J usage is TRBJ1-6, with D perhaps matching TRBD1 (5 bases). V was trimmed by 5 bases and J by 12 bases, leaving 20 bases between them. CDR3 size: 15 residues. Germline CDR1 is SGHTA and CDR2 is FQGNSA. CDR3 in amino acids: CASSARIITGGPLHF. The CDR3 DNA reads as TGTGCCAGCAGCGCGAGGATTATTACCGGGGGACCCCTCCACTTT. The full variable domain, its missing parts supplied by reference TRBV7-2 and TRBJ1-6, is GAGVSQSPSNKVTEKGKDVELRCDPISGHTALYWYRQSLGQGLEFLIYFQGNSAPDKSGLPSDRFSAERTGGSVSTLTIQRTQQEDSAVYLCASSARIITGGPLHFGNGTRLTVT.

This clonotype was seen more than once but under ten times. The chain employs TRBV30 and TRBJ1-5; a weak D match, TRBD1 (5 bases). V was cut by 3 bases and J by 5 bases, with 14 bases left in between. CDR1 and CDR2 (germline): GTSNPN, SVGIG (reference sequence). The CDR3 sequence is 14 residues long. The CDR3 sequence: CAWRGPSGDQPQHF. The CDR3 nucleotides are TGTGCCTGGAGGGGGCCCTCCGGGGATCAGCCCCAGCATTTT.

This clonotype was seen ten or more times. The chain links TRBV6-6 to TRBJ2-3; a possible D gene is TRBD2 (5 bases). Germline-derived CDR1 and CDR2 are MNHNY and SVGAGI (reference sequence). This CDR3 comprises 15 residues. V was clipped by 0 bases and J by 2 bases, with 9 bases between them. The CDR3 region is CASSYSRATTDTQYF. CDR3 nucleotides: TGTGCCAGCAGTTACTCGAGGGCTACCACAGATACGCAGTATTTT.

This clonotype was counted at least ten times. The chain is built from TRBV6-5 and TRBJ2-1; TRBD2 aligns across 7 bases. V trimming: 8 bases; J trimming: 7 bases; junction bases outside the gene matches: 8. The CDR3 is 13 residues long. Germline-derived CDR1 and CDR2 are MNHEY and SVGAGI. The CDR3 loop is CASRGGALNEQFF. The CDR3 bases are TGTGCCAGCCGCGGGGGAGCCCTAAATGAGCAGTTCTTC.